Sequencing of this T cell receptor (beta chain) was carried out in a study of blood T cell repertoires in COVID-19. This table comes from immunoSEQ multiplex PCR, and its TCRdb copy is limited to in-frame clones, with some not included. The sample has around 260,000 clones; more than 75% are singletons. Germline V gene lookup returns CDR1 MNHEY and CDR2 SMNVEV (reference sequence). The CDR3 has 15 residues. Trimming pared 3 bases from V and 3 bases from J, leaving 11 bases between. Material for sequencing was peripheral blood. The rearrangement uses TRBV27 and TRBJ2-2; possible D gene TRBD2, 5 bases. The TCR sequence derives from a woman between 35 and 50 years old who had recovered from COVID-19. CDR3 sequence reads: CASSFYGEDTGELFF. The CDR3 coding sequence is TGTGCCAGCAGTTTTTACGGGGAAGACACCGGGGAGCTGTTTTTT.